This T cell receptor (beta chain) was recovered during a study of human T cells and chemical hapten exposure. Study results and limitations: Because all patients had alopecia, their immune responses might differ from healthy ones.

Regarding time point: pre-sensitization, week 0. The treatment was: therapeutic diphenylcyclopropenone sensitization with weekly scalp DPC. As concerns this clonotype: Its antigen is unknown.

TCRdb processed the RACE reads anew with MiXCR; each CDR3 protein has one entry. The sample consists of approximately 90,000 distinct CDR3 sequences, 8.5% of them appearing once. Germline CDR1 and CDR2: SGHRS and YFSETQ. V was cut by 4 bases and J by 5 bases, with 14 bases left in between. The CDR3 covers 14 residues. The clonotype originates from a middle-aged man with alopecia areata. Some clones in this sample may be carry-over from other donors' samples. The V and J genes are TRBV5-1 and TRBJ2-3; perhaps TRBD2 as D (5 bases). The source was whole blood, collected in connection with sensitization to the hapten diphenylcyclopropenone (DPC). CDR3 DNA: TGCGCCAGCAGCACCGAGCGGCAGCAAGATACGCAGTATTTT. It translates to CASSTERQQDTQYF.